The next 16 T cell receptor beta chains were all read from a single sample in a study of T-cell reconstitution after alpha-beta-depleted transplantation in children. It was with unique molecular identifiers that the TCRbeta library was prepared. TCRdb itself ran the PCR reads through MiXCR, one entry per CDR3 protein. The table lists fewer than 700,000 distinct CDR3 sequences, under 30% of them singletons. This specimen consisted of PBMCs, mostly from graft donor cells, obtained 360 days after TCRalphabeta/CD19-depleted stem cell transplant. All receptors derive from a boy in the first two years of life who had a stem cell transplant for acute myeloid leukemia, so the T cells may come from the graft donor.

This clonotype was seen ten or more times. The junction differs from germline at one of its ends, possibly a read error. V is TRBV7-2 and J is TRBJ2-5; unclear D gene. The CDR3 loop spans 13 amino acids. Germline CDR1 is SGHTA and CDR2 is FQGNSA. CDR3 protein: CASSLGFQETQYF. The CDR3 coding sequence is TGCGCCAGCAGCTTGGGGTTCCAAGAGACCCAGTACTTC.

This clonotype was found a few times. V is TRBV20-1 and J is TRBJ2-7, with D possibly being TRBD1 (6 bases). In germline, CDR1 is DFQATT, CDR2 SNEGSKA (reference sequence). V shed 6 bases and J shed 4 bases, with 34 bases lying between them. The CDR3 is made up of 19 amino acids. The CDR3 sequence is CSARKLRVFGQPETYEQYV. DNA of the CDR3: TGCAGTGCCAGGAAACTCCGAGTCTTTGGACAGCCCGAAACTTACGAGCAGTACGTC.

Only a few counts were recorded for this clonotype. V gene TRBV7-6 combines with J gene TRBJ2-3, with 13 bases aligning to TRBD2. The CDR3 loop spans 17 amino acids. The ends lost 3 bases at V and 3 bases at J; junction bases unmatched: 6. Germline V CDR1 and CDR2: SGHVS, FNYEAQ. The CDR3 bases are TGTGCCAGCAGCTTTTCACTAGCGGGGGGGAAAACAGATACGCAGTATTTT. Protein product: CASSFSLAGGKTDTQYF.

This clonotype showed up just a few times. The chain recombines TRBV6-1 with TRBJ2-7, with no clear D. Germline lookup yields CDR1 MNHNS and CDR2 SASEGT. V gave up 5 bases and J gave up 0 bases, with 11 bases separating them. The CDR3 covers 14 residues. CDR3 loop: CASSRPTRSYEQYF. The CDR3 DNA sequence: TGTGCCAGCAGTCGACCGACCCGCTCCTACGAGCAGTACTTC.

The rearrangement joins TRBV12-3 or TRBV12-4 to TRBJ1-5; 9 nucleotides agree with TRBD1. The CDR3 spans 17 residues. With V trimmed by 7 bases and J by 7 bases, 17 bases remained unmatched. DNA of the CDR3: TGTGCCAGCACCCAAGCTTGGGACAGGGCCGGGCCCCAGCCCCAGCATTTT. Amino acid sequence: CASTQAWDRAGPQPQHF.

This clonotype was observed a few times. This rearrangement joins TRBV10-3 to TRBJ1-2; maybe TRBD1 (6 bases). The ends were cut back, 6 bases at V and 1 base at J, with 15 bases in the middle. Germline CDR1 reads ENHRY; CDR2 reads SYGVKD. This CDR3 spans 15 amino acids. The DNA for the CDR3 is TGTGCCATCAGCGCGGACAGCGCTGTTAACTATGGCTACACCTTC. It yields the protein CAISADSAVNYGYTF.

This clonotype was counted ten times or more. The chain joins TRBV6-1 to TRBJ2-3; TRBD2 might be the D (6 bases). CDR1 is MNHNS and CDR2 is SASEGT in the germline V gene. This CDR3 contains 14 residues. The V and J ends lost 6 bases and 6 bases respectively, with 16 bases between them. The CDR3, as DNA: TGTGCCAGCAGCTCACCCGGGGGAGAGGATACGCAGTATTTT. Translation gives CASSSPGGEDTQYF.

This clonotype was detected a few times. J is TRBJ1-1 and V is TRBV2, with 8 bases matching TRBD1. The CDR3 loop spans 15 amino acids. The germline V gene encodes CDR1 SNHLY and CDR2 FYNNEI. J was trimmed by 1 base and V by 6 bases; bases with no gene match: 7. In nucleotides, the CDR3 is TGTGCCAGCAGGTTCGGAGGGACAGGGAACACTGAAGCTTTCTTT. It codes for CASRFGGTGNTEAFF.

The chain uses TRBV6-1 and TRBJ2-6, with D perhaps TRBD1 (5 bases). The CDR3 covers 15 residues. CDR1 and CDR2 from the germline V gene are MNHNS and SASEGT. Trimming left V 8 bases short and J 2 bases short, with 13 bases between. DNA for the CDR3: TGTGCCAGCTCCTCAGGGTTGGCTGGGGCCAACGTCCTGACTTTC. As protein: CASSSGLAGANVLTF.

The CDR3 loop reads CASSPSMSSGTYNEQFF. CDR3 DNA: TGTGCCAGCTCCCCTTCGATGAGTAGCGGAACCTACAATGAGCAGTTCTTC. The V gene is TRBV18, the J gene TRBJ2-1, with D perhaps matching TRBD2 (6 bases). The germline V and J ends were trimmed by 6 bases and 2 bases, with 20 bases remaining between them. Germline CDR1 reads KGHSH; CDR2 reads LQKENI. The CDR3 runs 17 residues.

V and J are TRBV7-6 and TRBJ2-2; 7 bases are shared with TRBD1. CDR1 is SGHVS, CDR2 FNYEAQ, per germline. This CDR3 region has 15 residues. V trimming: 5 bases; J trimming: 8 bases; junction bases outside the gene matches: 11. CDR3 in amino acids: CASSPTGVKRGELFF. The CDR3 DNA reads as TGTGCCAGCAGCCCCACAGGGGTGAAACGTGGGGAGCTGTTTTTT.

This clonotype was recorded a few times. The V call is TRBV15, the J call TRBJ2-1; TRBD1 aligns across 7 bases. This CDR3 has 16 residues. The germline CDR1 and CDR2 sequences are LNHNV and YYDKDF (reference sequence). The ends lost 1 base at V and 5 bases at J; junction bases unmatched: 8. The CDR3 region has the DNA TGTGCCACCAGCAGAGTCCGGGACAGCTATGACAATGAGCAGTTCTTC. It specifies CATSRVRDSYDNEQFF.

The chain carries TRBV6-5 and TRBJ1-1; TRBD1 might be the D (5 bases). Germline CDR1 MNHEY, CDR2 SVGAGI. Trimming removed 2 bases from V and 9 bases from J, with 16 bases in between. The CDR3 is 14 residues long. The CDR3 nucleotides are TGTGCCAGCAGTTACGGGGGAGGGGCTCCTCAAGCTTTCTTT. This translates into CASSYGGGAPQAFF.

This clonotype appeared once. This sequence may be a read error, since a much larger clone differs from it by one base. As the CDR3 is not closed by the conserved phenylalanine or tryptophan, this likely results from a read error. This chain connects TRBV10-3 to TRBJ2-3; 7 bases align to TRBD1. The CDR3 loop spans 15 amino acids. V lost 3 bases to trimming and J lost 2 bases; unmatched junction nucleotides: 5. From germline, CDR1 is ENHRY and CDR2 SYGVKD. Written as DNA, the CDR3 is TGTGCCATCAGTGAAAGACAGGGAACCACAGATACGCAGTATCTT. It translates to CAISERQGTTDTQYL.

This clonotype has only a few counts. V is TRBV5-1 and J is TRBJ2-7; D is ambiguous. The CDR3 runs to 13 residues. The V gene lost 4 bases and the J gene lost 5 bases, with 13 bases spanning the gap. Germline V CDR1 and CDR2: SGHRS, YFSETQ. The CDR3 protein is CASSPGRVDEQYV. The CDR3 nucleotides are TGCGCCAGCAGCCCCGGACGGGTTGACGAGCAGTACGTC.

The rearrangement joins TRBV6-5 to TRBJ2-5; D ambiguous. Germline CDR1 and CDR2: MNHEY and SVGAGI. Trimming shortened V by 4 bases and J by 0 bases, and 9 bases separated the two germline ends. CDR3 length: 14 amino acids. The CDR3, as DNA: TGTGCCAGCAGTTCAGATGAGTACCAAGAGACCCAGTACTTC. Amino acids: CASSSDEYQETQYF.